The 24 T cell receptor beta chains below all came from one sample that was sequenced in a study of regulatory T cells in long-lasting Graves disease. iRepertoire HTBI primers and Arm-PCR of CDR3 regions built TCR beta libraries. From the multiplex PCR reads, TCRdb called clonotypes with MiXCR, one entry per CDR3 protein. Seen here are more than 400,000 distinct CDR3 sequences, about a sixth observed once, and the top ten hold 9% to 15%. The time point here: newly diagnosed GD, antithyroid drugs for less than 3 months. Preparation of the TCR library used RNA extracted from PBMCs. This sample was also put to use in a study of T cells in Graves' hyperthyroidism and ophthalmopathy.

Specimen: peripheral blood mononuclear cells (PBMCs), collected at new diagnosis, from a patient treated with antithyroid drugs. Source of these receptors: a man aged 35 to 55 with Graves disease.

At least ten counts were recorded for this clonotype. The DNA of the CDR3 is TGCAGTGCAAGGACTAGCGGAACCTACGAGCAGTACTTC. It yields the protein CSARTSGTYEQYF. This chain connects TRBV20-1 to TRBJ2-7; TRBD2 aligns across 10 bases. CDR1 and CDR2 from the germline V gene are DFQATT and SNEGSKA (reference sequence). The trim removed 6 bases at V and 2 bases at J, leaving 4 bases unmatched. The CDR3 is made up of 13 amino acids.

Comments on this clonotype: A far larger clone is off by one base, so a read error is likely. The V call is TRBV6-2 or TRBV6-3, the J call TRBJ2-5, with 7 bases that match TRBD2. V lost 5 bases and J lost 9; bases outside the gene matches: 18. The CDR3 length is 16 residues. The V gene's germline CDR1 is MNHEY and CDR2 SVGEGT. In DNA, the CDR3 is TGTGCCAGCAGTGATGGGCCTAGCGGCTTGGGAGAAGCCCAGTACTTC. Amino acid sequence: CASSDGPSGLGEAQYF.

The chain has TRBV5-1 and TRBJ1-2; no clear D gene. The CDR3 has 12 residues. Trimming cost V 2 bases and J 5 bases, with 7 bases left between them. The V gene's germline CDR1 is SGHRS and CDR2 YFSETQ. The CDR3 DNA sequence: TGCGCCAGCAGCTTCCTGGGGTATGGCTACACCTTC. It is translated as CASSFLGYGYTF.

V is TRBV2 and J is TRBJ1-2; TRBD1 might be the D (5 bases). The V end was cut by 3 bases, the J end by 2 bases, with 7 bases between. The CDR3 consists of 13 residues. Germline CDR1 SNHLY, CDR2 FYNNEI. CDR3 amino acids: CASSDRGNYGYTF. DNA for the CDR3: TGTGCCAGCAGTGATCGGGGGAACTATGGCTACACCTTC.

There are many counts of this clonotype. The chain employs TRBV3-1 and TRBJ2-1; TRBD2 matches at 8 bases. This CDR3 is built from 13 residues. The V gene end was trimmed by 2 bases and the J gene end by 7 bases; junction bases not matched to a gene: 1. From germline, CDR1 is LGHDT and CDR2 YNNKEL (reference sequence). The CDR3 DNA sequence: TGTGCCAGCAGCCAACGCGGGAGGAATGAGCAGTTCTTC. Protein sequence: CASSQRGRNEQFF.

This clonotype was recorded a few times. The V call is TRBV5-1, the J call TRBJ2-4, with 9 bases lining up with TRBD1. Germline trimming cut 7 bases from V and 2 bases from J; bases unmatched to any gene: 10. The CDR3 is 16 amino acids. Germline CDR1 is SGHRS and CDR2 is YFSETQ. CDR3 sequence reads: CASALTGQGPKNIQYF. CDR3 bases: TGCGCCAGCGCCCTGACGGGACAGGGACCCAAAAACATTCAGTACTTC.

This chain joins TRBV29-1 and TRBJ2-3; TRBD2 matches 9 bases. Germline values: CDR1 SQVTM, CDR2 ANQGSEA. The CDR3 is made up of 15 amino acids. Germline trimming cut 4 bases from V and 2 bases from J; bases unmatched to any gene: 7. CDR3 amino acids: CSVGLAGTYTDTQYF. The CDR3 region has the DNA TGCAGCGTTGGGCTAGCGGGAACCTACACAGATACGCAGTATTTT.

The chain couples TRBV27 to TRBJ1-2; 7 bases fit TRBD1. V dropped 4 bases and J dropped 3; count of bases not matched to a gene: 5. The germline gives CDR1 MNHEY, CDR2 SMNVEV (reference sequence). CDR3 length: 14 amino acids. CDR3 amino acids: CASSYSGGDYGYTF. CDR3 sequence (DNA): TGTGCCAGCAGTTATTCAGGGGGTGACTATGGCTACACCTTC.

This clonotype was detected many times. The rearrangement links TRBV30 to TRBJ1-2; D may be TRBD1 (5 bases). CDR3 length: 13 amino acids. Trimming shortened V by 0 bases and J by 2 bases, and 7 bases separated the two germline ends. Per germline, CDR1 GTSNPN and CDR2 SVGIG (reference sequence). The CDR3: CAWSVRQNYGYTF. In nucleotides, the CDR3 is TGTGCCTGGAGTGTACGACAGAACTATGGCTACACCTTC. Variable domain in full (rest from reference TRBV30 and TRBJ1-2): SQTIHQWPATLVQPVGSPLSLECTVEGTSNPNLYWYRQAAGRGLQLLFYSVGIGQISSEVPQNLSASRPQDRQFILSSKKLLLSDSGFYLCAWSVRQNYGYTFGSGTRLTVV.

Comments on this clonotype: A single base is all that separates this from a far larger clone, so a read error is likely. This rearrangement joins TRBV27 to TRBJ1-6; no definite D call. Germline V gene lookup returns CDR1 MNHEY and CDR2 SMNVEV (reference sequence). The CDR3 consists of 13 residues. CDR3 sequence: CASSLGPNSPFHF. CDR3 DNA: TGTGCCAGCAGTCTCGGGCCCAATTCACCCTTCCACTTT.

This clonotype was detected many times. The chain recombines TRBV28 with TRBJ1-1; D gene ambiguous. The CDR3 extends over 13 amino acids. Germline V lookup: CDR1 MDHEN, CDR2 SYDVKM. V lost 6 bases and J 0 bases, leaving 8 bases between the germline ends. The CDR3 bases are TGTGCCAGCAGCATAACAGTGAACACTGAAGCTTTCTTT. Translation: CASSITVNTEAFF.

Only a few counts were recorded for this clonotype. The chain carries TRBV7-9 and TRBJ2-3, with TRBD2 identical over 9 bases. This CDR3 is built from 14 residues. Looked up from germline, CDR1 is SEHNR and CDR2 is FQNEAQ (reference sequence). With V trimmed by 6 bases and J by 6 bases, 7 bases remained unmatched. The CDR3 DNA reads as TGTGCCAGCAGTCGTATGAGCGGGAGGGATACGCAGTATTTT. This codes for CASSRMSGRDTQYF.

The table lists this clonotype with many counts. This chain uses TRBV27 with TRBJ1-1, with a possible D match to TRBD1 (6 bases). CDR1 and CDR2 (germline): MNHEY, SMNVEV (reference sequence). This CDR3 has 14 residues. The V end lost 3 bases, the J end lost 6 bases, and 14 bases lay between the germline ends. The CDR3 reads CASSFTGLGAEAFF. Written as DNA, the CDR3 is TGTGCCAGCAGTTTCACAGGGTTGGGCGCTGAAGCTTTCTTT.

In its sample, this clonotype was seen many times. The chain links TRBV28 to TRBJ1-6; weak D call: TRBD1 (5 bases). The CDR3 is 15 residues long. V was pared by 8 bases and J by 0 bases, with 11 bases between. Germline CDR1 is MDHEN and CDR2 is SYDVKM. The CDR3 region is CASGDSSSYNSPLHF. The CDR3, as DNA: TGTGCCAGCGGTGACAGTAGCTCCTATAATTCACCCCTCCACTTT.

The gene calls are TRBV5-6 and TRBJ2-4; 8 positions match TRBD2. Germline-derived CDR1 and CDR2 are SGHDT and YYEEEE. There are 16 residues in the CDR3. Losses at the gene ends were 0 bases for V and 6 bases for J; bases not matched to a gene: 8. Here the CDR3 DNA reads TGTGCCAGCAGCTTGGCAGCGGGAGTTAGGGGAAACATTCAGTACTTC. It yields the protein CASSLAAGVRGNIQYF.

The CDR3 sequence: CASSPAGTGANQPQHF. CDR3 nucleotides: TGTGCCAGCAGCCCGGCCGGGACAGGGGCCAATCAGCCCCAGCATTTT. This rearrangement joins TRBV2 to TRBJ1-5; 10 positions match TRBD1. The CDR3 totals 16 residues. Germline V gene data show CDR1 as SNHLY and CDR2 as FYNNEI. Losses at the gene ends were 6 bases for V and 3 bases for J; bases not matched to a gene: 8.

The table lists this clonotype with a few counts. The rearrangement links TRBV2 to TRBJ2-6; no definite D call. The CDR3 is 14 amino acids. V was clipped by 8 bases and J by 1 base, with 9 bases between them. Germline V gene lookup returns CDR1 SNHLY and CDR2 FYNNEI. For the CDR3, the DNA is TGTGCCAGCGGACCCTTATCTGGGGCCAACGTCCTGACTTTC. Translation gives CASGPLSGANVLTF.

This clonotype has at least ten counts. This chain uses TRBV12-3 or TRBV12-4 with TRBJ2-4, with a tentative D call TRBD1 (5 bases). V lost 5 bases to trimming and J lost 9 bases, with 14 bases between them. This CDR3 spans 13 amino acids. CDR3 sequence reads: CASSVRVQGIQYF. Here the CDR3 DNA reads TGTGCCAGCAGTGTCCGGGTCCAGGGCATTCAGTACTTC.

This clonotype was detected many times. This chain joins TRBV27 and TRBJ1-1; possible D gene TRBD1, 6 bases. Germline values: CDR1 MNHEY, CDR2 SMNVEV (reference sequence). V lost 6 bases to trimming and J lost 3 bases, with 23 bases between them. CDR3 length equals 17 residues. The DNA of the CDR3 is TGTGCCAGCAGCATTCGGCTTGGAGGGGGAATCCACACTGAAGCTTTCTTT. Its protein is CASSIRLGGGIHTEAFF.

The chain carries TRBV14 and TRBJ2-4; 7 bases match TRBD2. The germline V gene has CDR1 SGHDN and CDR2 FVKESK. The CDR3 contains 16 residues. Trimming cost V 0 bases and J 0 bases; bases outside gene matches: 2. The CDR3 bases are TGTGCCAGCAGCCAAGAGGTAGCGGGAGCCAAAAACATTCAGTACTTC. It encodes CASSQEVAGAKNIQYF.

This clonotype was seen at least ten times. CDR3 DNA: TGTGCCAGTGAAAGAACAGACAACACTGAAGCTTTCTTT. Translation: CASERTDNTEAFF. This sequence joins TRBV11-2 and TRBJ1-1; D not resolved. Trimming shortened V by 9 bases and J by 2 bases, and 13 bases separated the two germline ends. This CDR3 has 13 amino acids. Germline lookup yields CDR1 SGHAT and CDR2 FQNNGV.

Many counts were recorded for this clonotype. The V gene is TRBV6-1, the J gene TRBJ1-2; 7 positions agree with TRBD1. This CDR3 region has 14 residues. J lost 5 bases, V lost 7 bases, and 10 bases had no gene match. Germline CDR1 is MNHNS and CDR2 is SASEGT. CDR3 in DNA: TGTGCCAGCACCAGACAGGGCTCGCGGTATGGCTACACCTTC. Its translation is CASTRQGSRYGYTF.

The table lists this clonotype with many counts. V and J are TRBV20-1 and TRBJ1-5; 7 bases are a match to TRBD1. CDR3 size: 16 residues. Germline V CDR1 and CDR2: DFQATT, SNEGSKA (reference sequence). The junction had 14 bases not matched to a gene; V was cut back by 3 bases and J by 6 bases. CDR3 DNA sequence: TGCAGTGCTAGCATATTGAAGACAGGGTATGGTCAGCCCCAGCATTTT. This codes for CSASILKTGYGQPQHF.

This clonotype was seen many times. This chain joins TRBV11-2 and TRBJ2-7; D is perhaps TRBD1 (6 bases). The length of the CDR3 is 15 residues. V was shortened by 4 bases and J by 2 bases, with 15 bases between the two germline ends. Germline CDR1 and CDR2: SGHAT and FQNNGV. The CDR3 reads CASSSPLGAAYEQYF. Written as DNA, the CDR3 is TGTGCCAGCAGCTCCCCGCTGGGGGCCGCCTACGAGCAGTACTTC.